This TCR beta chain was recovered during a study of T cells in Graves' hyperthyroidism and ophthalmopathy (dated by TCRdb to between 2018 and 2021). As for the study more broadly: To identify TCR V-J signatures that set the groups apart, the researchers used a discovery cohort of about a hundred patients, made up of approximately 43 with Graves' ophthalmopathy and some 55 with stable Graves' hyperthyroidism. For training and testing, the approximately 92 patients in the discovery cohort were randomly divided in a 7:3 ratio. Once sampling was done, hyperthyroidism patients were given methimazole at a starting dose of 30 mg daily, whereas ophthalmopathy patients were given high-dose intravenous methylprednisolone. TCR Vbeta CDR3 sequencing of 120 to 150 peripheral blood samples (under 45 ophthalmopathy, under 80 hyperthyroidism and approximately 17 progressor patients) is reported in the paper. An independent validation cohort of 18 to 20 hyperthyroidism patients and some 15 patients who later progressed to ophthalmopathy tested prospective prediction of ophthalmopathy. The study also compared thyroid tissue and blood T-cell repertoires from about six Graves' hyperthyroidism patients. The investigation overall reported the following: In cross-validation, a model built on a 13 V-J signature told ophthalmopathy apart from stable hyperthyroidism with 87.88% sensitivity and around 84% specificity, and in testing the same model reached 80%/75%. Sample size was not statistically predetermined, and blinding of investigators to group allocation was not performed. During validation, the model predicted progression to ophthalmopathy a median of about 6.3 months ahead of onset, with just under 71% sensitivity and under 85% specificity. Most expanded thyroid clonotypes (frequency above 0.001) were also detected in blood, a finding suggesting that blood repertoires may reflect thyroid immune responses.

From the germline V gene (reference sequence), CDR1 is MNHNY and CDR2 is SVGAGI. Including cysteine and phenylalanine, the CDR3 has 14 amino acids. Left in the record is the CDR3 DNA by itself, 42 bases read in frame from the first base. V is shortened by 7 bases, J by 6 bases, and the region joining them spans 18 bases. This clonotype turned up a few times. Its recognized antigen is unknown. The sample holds no much larger clone one base away, and base qualities are not on file. Exclusion was applied to patients with uncontrolled infections, other autoimmune diseases, pregnancy or lactation. Diagnoses were established on the basis of clinical symptoms, serum thyroxine and TRAb, thyroid ultrasound, and orbital computed tomography. Trizol reagent was used to extract total RNA, and RNA quality was then checked on an Agilent 2100 Bioanalyzer. TCR beta CDR3 regions were amplified from RNA transcripts. For the first round of RT-PCR on the TCR CDR3, the HTBI primer set was used together with the Qiagen OneStep RT-PCR kit. The libraries were constructed in a second round of multiplex PCR and then size-selected and purified. Libraries were sequenced paired-end with 100 bp reads on an Illumina HiSeq2000. The authors processed their data as follows. SOAPnuke was used to process the raw data, with reads discarded if the reads contained adapters or uncalled bases, had a mean Phred below 15, or lacked an exact constant-primer or identifier match. COPE v1.2.5 was used to merge high-quality paired reads, and clonotypes were defined as unique nucleotide sequences. MiTCR v1.1 was used to align clonotypes to the IMGT TRBV, TRBD and TRBJ reference segments. The analysis was restricted to V-J combinations with a frequency above 0.0001, which together covered around 99% of the repertoires. A TCS score was defined as the ratio of F50 (clonal expansion) to E x V (chaos), with BLOSUM62-based TCRdist applied between CDR3 peptides within each V-J. Welch's t-statistics and random forest reduced roughly 540 V-J features to some 14, which were used in a naive Bayes classifier (R e1071). The similarity between thyroid and blood repertoires was quantified using the Morisita-Horn index. Through fastp at Q25 and MiXCR, TCRdb rebuilt clones from the public reads, retaining in-frame beta chains. Every distinct CDR3 protein forms one entry, paired with its most common genes and DNA. The V and J calls, along with clone size, are taken from TCRdb and not from the paper's own processing. This sample gives 550,000 to 700,000 distinct CDR3 sequences in total; about half of them show up just once. Roughly 19% of the sample goes to the ten largest clones.

Recombination linked TRBV6-6 to TRBJ1-2; TRBD1 is a weak D gene call, 5 bases matching. The receptor was isolated from an adult woman with Graves' disease, either hyperthyroidism or ophthalmopathy (not recorded which). The specimen was peripheral blood or thyroid tissue (not recorded which). The CDR3 reads as follows: CASTLRMVGDGYTF. The DNA reads as follows: TGTGCCAGCACCCTTAGGATGGTAGGGGATGGCTACACCTTC.